This T cell receptor beta chain was captured by sequencing in a study of regulatory T cells in long-lasting Graves disease. This clonotype was found many times. The antigen remains unidentified. Arm-PCR with iRepertoire HTBI primers amplified the CDR3 regions for these TCR beta libraries. One entry per CDR3 protein results from TCRdb running MiXCR on the multiplex PCR reads. There are about 430,000 distinct CDR3 sequences in the sample; around a fifth occur only once, and more than 13% lies in the top ten. Time point meaning: persistent/refractory GD, antithyroid drugs over 5 years with positive TRAb. TCR sequences were obtained from RNA taken from PBMCs. The trim removed 6 bases at V and 6 bases at J, leaving 7 bases unmatched. The CDR3 is made up of 15 amino acids. Germline V gene data show CDR1 as SGHTA and CDR2 as FQGNSA. Whole-study results and caveats: Fewer public clonotypes were shared by new patients (about 940) than by persistent patients (roughly 2,500). Persistent disease showed a preference for TRBV28, TRBJ1-2 and TRBJ2-5. Accuracy may have suffered from the small sample size. It was peripheral blood alone, not thyroid tissue, that was studied.

The sequence was obtained from a female donor with Graves disease. Sequencing was performed on peripheral blood mononuclear cells (PBMCs), taken when the disease was refractory, from a patient treated with antithyroid drugs. The chain uses TRBV7-2 and TRBJ1-6, with TRBD1 identical over 8 bases. DNA of the CDR3: TGTGCCAGCAGTCTAGCAGGGGGCGTTAATTCACCCCTCCACTTT. This codes for CASSLAGGVNSPLHF.